This T cell receptor beta chain appears in the sequencing data of a study of T cells after yellow fever vaccination. Study information: Any fraction with a low cell number was prepared using SMART-Seq v4 Ultra Low Input. Study-wide findings and caveats: Weaker in magnitude, the secondary response showed a faster peak on day 5 versus 15. Post-booster repertoires again held most primary-vaccination clones (roughly 96% CD4, approximately 90% CD8). Overlap between CD4 and CD8 compartments was detected for a small share of clonotypes.

Each CDR3 protein is one row after TCRdb ran MiXCR on the 5' RACE reads. The sample has approximately 600,000 distinct CDR3 sequences; roughly an eighth are singletons. This clonotype has only a few counts. The antigen remains undetermined. The V gene lost 4 bases and the J gene lost 4 bases, with 14 bases spanning the gap. The CDR3 contains 14 residues. CDR1 and CDR2 (germline): SGHRS, YFSETQ. This clonotype was obtained from a man aged 30-40 years who received the YFV17D yellow fever vaccine. This sample comprised PBMCs, obtained on the day of the yellow fever booster vaccination. The V and J genes are TRBV5-1 and TRBJ1-1; D is possibly TRBD1 (5 bases). The CDR3 nucleotides are TGCGCCAGCAGCGTCCCTAGGGGTGGCACTGAAGCTTTCTTT. The encoded protein is CASSVPRGGTEAFF. Looking up the rest from reference TRBV5-1 and TRBJ1-1 gives the full variable domain: KAGVTQTPRYLIKTRGQQVTLSCSPISGHRSVSWYQQTPGQGLQFLFEYFSETQRNKGNFPGRFSGRQFSNSRSEMNVSTLELGDSALYLCASSVPRGGTEAFFGQGTRLTVV.